This TCR beta chain was retrieved from a study of spatial heterogeneity in lung cancer. Study information: Within raw reads, each unique TCR and UMI combination appeared on average more than ten times.

TCR cDNA molecules were tagged individually, and each one carried a unique molecular identifier. TCRdb re-analysed the 5' RACE reads in MiXCR, keeping a single row per CDR3 protein. The sample yields tens of thousands of distinct CDR3 sequences, roughly an eighth seen once. This clonotype has ten or more counts. Noted time point: sample taken at primary tumor resection. Tumor, nontumor lung or frozen PBMC supplied whole RNA, sequenced without sorting. A total of around 76 untreated early-stage non-small cell lung cancer patients served as donors. The CDR3 runs 15 residues. Germline CDR1 is SNHLY and CDR2 is FYNNEI. Trimming cost V 4 bases and J 5 bases, with 17 bases left between them.

The source was PBMCs, collected at surgery. The receptor was derived from a male donor with early-stage non-small cell lung cancer. V gene TRBV2 combines with J gene TRBJ1-1; the D gene is possibly TRBD1 (5 bases). CDR3 sequence (DNA): TGTGCCAGCAGTGGGCCCTTAGGGGAAGGGACTGAAGCTTTCTTT. This codes for CASSGPLGEGTEAFF.